This T cell receptor (beta chain) was recovered during a study of T cell repertoires in cytomegalovirus infection. In the study overall: Recently identified HLA-C-restricted CMV epitopes were used, and well-studied HLA-B-restricted CMV epitopes were used as well. A matching HLA type, together with CMV infection, was signaled by public TCR beta signatures.

Concerning this clonotype itself: Antigen: not known.

The CDR3 has 14 amino acids. Germline V gives CDR1 MNHNS, CDR2 SASEGT. The junction had 9 bases not matched to a gene; V was cut back by 5 bases and J by 6 bases. TCRdb recomputed calls from the reads with MiXCR, one row per CDR3 protein. The profile shows about 830,000 distinct CDR3 sequences, 32% of them singletons. The sample here was cultured CD8+ T cells from PBMCs, taken from culture after CMV antigen stimulation. J is TRBJ1-2 and V is TRBV6-1; 7 bases agree with TRBD1. This receptor was obtained from a human donor in good health (CMV status not recorded). Some clones in this sample may be carry-over from other donors' samples. The CDR3 spells CASSRHDRVNGYTF. The CDR3 region has the DNA TGTGCCAGCAGTCGACATGACAGGGTTAATGGCTACACCTTC.